This T cell receptor (beta chain) comes out of a study of T cells in Graves' hyperthyroidism and ophthalmopathy. General observations from the study: Before onset, ophthalmopathy was predicted by the model a median roughly six months earlier. Blood also showed most of the thyroid clonotypes that were expanded above 0.001.

CDR3 size: 12 residues. Deletions cut 0 bases from V and 6 bases from J, with 6 bases between. Looked up from germline, CDR1 is SGHTS and CDR2 is YDEGEE. Investigators excluded patients with uncontrolled infection, other autoimmune disease, pregnancy or lactation. Orbital computed tomography and thyroid ultrasound, together with serum TRAb and thyroxine and clinical symptoms, were used for diagnoses. This clonotype was counted at least ten times. Its target is unknown. Amplification targeted TCR beta CDR3 regions from RNA transcripts. HTBI primers drove first-round RT-PCR of the TCR CDR3. TCRdb recomputed calls from the multiplex PCR reads with MiXCR, one row per CDR3 protein. The sample carries about 700,000 distinct CDR3 sequences, over 40% recorded once.

The receptor's source is an adult man with Graves' disease, either hyperthyroidism or ophthalmopathy (not recorded which). Sequencing used peripheral blood or thyroid tissue (not recorded which). The gene calls are TRBV5-8 and TRBJ1-2; D gene unclear. The CDR3 reads CASSLDGNGYTF. Here the CDR3 DNA reads TGTGCCAGCAGCTTGGATGGGAATGGCTACACCTTC.